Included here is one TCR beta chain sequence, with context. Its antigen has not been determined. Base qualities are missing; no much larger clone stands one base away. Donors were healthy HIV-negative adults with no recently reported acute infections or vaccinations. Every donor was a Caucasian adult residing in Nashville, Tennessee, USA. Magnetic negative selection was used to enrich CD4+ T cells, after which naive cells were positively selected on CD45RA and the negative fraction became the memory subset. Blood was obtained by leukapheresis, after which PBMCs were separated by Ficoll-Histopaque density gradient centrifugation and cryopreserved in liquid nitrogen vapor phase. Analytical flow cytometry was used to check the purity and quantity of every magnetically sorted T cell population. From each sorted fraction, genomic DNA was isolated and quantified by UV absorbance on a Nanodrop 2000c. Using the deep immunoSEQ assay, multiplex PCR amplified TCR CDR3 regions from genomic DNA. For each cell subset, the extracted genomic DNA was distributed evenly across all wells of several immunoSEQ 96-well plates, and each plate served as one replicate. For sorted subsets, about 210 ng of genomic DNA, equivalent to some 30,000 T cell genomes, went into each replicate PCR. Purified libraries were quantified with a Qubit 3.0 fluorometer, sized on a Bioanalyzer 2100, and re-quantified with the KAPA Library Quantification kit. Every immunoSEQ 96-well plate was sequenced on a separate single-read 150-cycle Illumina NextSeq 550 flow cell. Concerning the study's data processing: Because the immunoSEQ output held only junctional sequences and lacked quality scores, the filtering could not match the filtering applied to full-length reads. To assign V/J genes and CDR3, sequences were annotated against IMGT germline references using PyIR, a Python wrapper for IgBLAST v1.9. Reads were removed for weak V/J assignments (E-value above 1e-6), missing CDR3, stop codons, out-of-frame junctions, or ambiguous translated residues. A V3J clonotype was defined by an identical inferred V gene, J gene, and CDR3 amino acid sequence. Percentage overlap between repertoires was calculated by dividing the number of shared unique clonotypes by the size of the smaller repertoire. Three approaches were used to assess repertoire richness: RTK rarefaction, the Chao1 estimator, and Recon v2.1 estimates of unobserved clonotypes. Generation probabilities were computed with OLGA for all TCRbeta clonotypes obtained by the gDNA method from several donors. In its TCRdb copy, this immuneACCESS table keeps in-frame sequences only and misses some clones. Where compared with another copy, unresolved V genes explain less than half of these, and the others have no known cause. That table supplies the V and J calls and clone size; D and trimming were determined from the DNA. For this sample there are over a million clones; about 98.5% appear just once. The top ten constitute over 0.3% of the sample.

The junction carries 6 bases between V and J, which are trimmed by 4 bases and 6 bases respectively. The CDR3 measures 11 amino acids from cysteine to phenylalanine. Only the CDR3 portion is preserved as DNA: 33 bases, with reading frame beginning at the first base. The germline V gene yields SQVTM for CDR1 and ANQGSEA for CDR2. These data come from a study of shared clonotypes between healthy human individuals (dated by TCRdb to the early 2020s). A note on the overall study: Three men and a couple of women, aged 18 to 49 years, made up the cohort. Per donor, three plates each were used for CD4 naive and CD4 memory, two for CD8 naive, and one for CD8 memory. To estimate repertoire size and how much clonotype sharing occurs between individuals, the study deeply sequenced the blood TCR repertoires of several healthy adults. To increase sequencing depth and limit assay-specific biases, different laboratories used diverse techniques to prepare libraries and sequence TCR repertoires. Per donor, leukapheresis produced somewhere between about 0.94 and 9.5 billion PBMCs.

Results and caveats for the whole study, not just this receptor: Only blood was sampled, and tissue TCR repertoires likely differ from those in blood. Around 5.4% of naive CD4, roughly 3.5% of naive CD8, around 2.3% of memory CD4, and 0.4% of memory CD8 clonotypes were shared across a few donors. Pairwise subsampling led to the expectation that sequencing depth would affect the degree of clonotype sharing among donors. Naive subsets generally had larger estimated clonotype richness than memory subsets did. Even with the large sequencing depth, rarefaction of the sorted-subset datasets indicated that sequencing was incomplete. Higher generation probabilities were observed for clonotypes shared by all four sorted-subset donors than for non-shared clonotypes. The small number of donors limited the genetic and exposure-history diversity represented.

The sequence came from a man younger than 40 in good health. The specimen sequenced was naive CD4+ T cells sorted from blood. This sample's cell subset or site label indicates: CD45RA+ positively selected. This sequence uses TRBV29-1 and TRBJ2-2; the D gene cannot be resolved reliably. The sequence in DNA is TGCAGCGTTGGGGTGGCCGGGGAGCTGTTTTTT. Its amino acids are CSVGVAGELFF.